A selection of T cell receptor beta chains follows, all from one sample in a study of shared clonotypes between healthy human individuals. Only in-frame clones appear in the TCRdb table, and some are missing; sequencing was by immunoSEQ multiplex PCR. This sample has approximately 810,000 clones, with 90% to 95% found just once. Sample: naive CD8+ T cells sorted from blood. These receptors were collected from a man aged 25-40 years in good health. The CDR3 runs from the conserved cysteine through the conserved F or W. A D gene is named only where the DNA matches it firmly. Clone size is given for some rows only: seen once, a few or many times, or a class if the clone is expanded.

CDR3	DNA	D	V	J	size
CASSQDLVGWNTGELFF	TGCGCCAGCAGCCAAGATCTCGTGGGGTGGAACACCGGGGAGCTGTTTTTT	-	TRBV4-3	TRBJ2-2	-
CASKPTGTSYEQYF	TGTGCCAGCAAACCAACCGGGACTTCCTACGAGCAGTACTTC	-	TRBV28	TRBJ2-7	-
CASSQIRGMRPQHF	TGCGCCAGCAGCCAAATCCGCGGGATGAGGCCCCAGCATTTT	-	TRBV4-1	TRBJ1-5	-
CASSFLQGRETQYF	TGTGCCAGCAGTTTTCTACAGGGGAGGGAGACCCAGTACTTC	-	TRBV28	TRBJ2-5	-
CAITTGNSYEQYF	TGTGCCATCACCACCGGGAATTCCTACGAGCAGTACTTC	-	TRBV10-3	TRBJ2-7	-
CASSATVTIDPDTQYF	TGCGCCAGCAGCGCGACTGTAACCATAGACCCAGATACGCAGTATTTT	-	TRBV5-1	TRBJ2-3	-
CASSSGYDEQFF	TGTGCCAGCAGCTCCGGCTACGATGAGCAGTTCTTC	-	TRBV7-9	TRBJ2-1	-
CASSLLTSRGTDTQYF	TGTGCCAGCAGTCTCCTGACTAGTAGGGGCACAGATACGCAGTATTTT	-	TRBV27	TRBJ2-3	-
CASGPSSYEQYF	TGTGCCAGCGGCCCAAGCTCCTACGAGCAGTACTTC	-	TRBV27	TRBJ2-7	few
CASSSEKGNQPQHF	TGTGCCAGCAGTTCCGAGAAGGGCAATCAGCCCCAGCATTTT	-	TRBV9	TRBJ1-5	-
CASSLSGRSYEQYF	TGTGCCAGCAGCTTAAGCGGGAGGTCCTACGAGCAGTACTTC	TRBD2	TRBV5-6	TRBJ2-7	-
CASSPTGEAYNEQFF	TGTGCCAGCTCACCGACAGGGGAAGCCTACAATGAGCAGTTCTTC	TRBD1	TRBV18	TRBJ2-1	-
CASSLSGGYGNTIYF	TGTGCCAGCAGCTTGTCAGGGGGCTATGGAAACACCATATATTTT	TRBD1	TRBV5-5	TRBJ1-3	-
CASSFGSGGETQYF	TGTGCCAGCAGTTTTGGTTCGGGAGGGGAGACCCAGTACTTC	TRBD2	TRBV27	TRBJ2-5	once
CATSRDGYSNQPQHF	TGTGCCACCAGCAGAGATGGGTATAGCAATCAGCCCCAGCATTTT	-	TRBV15	TRBJ1-5	-
CASSLNGTPNQPQHF	TGTGCCAGCAGTTTGAATGGGACACCAAATCAGCCCCAGCATTTT	-	TRBV28	TRBJ1-5	-
CASSLGLGSRDNEQFF	TGTGCCAGCAGCTTGGGATTGGGGTCGAGGGACAATGAGCAGTTCTTC	-	TRBV5-4	TRBJ2-1	-
CASSFSGDPYGYTF	TGTGCCAGCAGCTTTTCGGGGGACCCCTATGGCTACACCTTC	-	TRBV5-4	TRBJ1-2	-
CASSESLGTQFPDTQYF	TGTGCCAGCAGTGAATCGTTGGGGACCCAATTCCCAGATACGCAGTATTTT	-	TRBV25-1	TRBJ2-3	-
CASSLGLAGDTGELFF	TGCGCCAGCAGCTTGGGACTAGCGGGAGACACCGGGGAGCTGTTTTTT	TRBD2	TRBV5-1	TRBJ2-2	-
CASSQGLAGSDTQYF	TGTGCCAGCAGCCAGGGACTAGCGGGGTCAGATACGCAGTATTTT	TRBD2	TRBV7-3	TRBJ2-3	-
CASTSGNGEQYF	TGTGCCAGCACCTCCGGGAACGGCGAGCAGTACTTC	-	TRBV7-9	TRBJ2-7	-
CASSLRREQYF	TGTGCCAGCAGCTTGCGGCGGGAGCAGTACTTC	-	TRBV5-5	TRBJ2-7	-
CASSALGTGEGIWQFF	TGTGCCAGCAGCGCACTTGGGACAGGGGAGGGGATTTGGCAGTTCTTC	TRBD1	TRBV9	TRBJ2-1	-
CASSLVRREGFFNEQFF	TGCGCCAGCAGCTTGGTTCGGCGGGAGGGGTTCTTTAATGAGCAGTTCTTC	TRBD2	TRBV5-1	TRBJ2-1	-
CASSLKGSSYEQYF	TGTGCCAGCAGTTTAAAAGGGAGCTCCTACGAGCAGTACTTC	-	TRBV28	TRBJ2-7	-
CASSLEDPNRAFF	TGTGCCAGCAGCTTAGAGGACCCTAATAGGGCTTTCTTT	-	TRBV7-9	TRBJ1-1	-
CASSTRASGEQYF	TGTGCCAGTAGTACCAGGGCATCGGGCGAGCAGTACTTC	-	TRBV19	TRBJ2-7	-
CASSEAPAGVSALNYEQYF	TGTGCCAGCAGTGAAGCACCGGCGGGAGTCTCCGCTCTGAACTACGAGCAGTACTTC	TRBD2	TRBV6-1	TRBJ2-7	-
CASSTGLAGHTDTQYF	TGTGCCAGTAGTACGGGACTAGCGGGGCACACAGATACGCAGTATTTT	TRBD2	TRBV19	TRBJ2-3	-
CASRGQGIYGYTF	TGTGCCAGCAGGGGACAGGGGATTTATGGCTACACCTTC	TRBD1	TRBV27	TRBJ1-2	-
CASRPPSGVYYNEQFF	TGTGCCAGCAGGCCCCCTAGCGGGGTTTACTACAATGAGCAGTTCTTC	TRBD2	TRBV27	TRBJ2-1	-
CASSLLPPGLAGVYNEQFF	TGTGCCAGCAGCCTCCTCCCACCGGGACTAGCGGGAGTATACAATGAGCAGTTCTTC	TRBD2	TRBV11-2	TRBJ2-1	-
CASSQAGRGTEAFF	TGCGCCAGCAGCCAAGCCGGAAGAGGCACTGAAGCTTTCTTT	-	TRBV4-1	TRBJ1-1	-
CASIQEGDSTDTQYF	TGTGCCAGCATCCAGGAGGGGGATAGCACAGATACGCAGTATTTT	-	TRBV5-8	TRBJ2-3	-
CASSLAGGPGYGYTF	TGTGCCAGCAGCTTAGCGGGCGGGCCTGGCTATGGCTACACCTTC	-	TRBV7-2	TRBJ1-2	-
CASSEYRRSYEQYF	TGTGCCAGCAGTGAATACAGACGTTCCTACGAGCAGTACTTC	-	TRBV25-1	TRBJ2-7	-
CASSPGLLQETQYF	TGCGCCAGCAGCCCAGGGCTCTTGCAAGAGACCCAGTACTTC	-	TRBV4-3	TRBJ2-5	-
CASSHGLGRDTQYF	TGTGCCAGCAGTCACGGACTAGGCCGTGATACGCAGTATTTT	TRBD2	TRBV28	TRBJ2-3	-
CASSPRGRTSGSGAYNEQFF	TGTGCCAGCAGCCCCCGGGGGAGGACTAGCGGGAGCGGGGCCTACAATGAGCAGTTCTTC	TRBD2	TRBV5-8	TRBJ2-1	-
CASTDYTNTEAFF	TGTGCCAGCACCGACTACACGAACACTGAAGCTTTCTTT	-	TRBV6-6	TRBJ1-1	once